These 6 T cell receptor beta chains came from one sample sequenced in a study of blood T cells in healthy people across ages. Alongside a J-beta primer mix, a sample-barcoded 5' primer served in a second PCR lasting about 7 to 11 cycles. TCRdb re-called the 5' RACE reads through MiXCR, storing one row per CDR3 protein. The data hold fewer than 900,000 distinct CDR3 sequences, with roughly 40% observed a single time. Input material: blood. The receptor source for this set is a man aged 18 to 30 in good health.

With respect to this clonotype: Since a much larger clone is just one base distant, this may be a read error. This chain uses TRBV20-1 with TRBJ1-2; D unresolved. The CDR3 extends over 14 amino acids. Germline V gene data show CDR1 as DFQATT and CDR2 as SNEGSKA (reference sequence). The CDR3: CSARDGGFNYGYSF. The CDR3 DNA sequence: TGCAGTGCTAGAGATGGAGGGTTTAACTATGGCTACTCCTTC.

This clonotype has only a few counts. The CDR3 DNA reads TGTGCCATCCAGGACAGGGGGGTTACTGAAGCTTTCTTT. The encoded protein is CAIQDRGVTEAFF. The chain uses TRBV10-3 and TRBJ1-1; 10 bases are shared with TRBD1. The V segment lost 8 bases and the J segment 5 bases; nucleotides outside the gene matches: 5. Germline V gene lookup returns CDR1 ENHRY and CDR2 SYGVKD. This CDR3 spans 13 amino acids.

This clonotype was seen more than once but under ten times. The V and J genes are TRBV6-2 or TRBV6-3 and TRBJ2-5; 7 nucleotides match TRBD1. The CDR3 contains 19 residues. J was trimmed by 0 bases and V by 4 bases; bases with no gene match: 17. Germline V lookup: CDR1 MNHEY, CDR2 SVGEGT. The CDR3 is CASSFSHSRDRPYQETQYF. CDR3 nucleotides: TGTGCCAGCAGTTTCTCTCATAGCCGGGACAGACCGTACCAAGAGACCCAGTACTTC.

This clonotype occurred a few times. The rearrangement joins TRBV12-3 or TRBV12-4 to TRBJ1-1; D is uncertain. The CDR3 sequence is 14 residues long. V was clipped by 6 bases and J by 1 base, with 12 bases between them. This CDR3 is CASSPLGRNTEAFF. CDR3 DNA sequence: TGTGCCAGCAGCCCCCTCGGGAGGAACACTGAAGCTTTCTTT.

The chain couples TRBV5-1 to TRBJ2-1, with a weak D call TRBD2 (6 bases). Trimming shortened V by 4 bases and J by 5 bases, and 22 bases separated the two germline ends. Germline V gives CDR1 SGHRS, CDR2 YFSETQ. This CDR3 is 17 amino acids long. The CDR3 coding sequence is TGCGCCAGCAGCACAAGCGGAGGGAGTACGCCGAACAATGAGCAGTTCTTC. Protein product: CASSTSGGSTPNNEQFF.

This clonotype has a handful of counts. This chain connects TRBV18 to TRBJ1-5; D is perhaps TRBD1 (6 bases). This CDR3 region has 18 residues. V gave up 0 bases and J gave up 0 bases, with 15 bases separating them. Germline V gene lookup returns CDR1 KGHSH and CDR2 LQKENI. The CDR3 sequence is CASSPPAAQGHSNQPQHF. CDR3 DNA sequence: TGTGCCAGCTCACCACCGGCGGCTCAGGGGCATAGCAATCAGCCCCAGCATTTT.